The 3 T cell receptor beta chains listed next were all sequenced from one sample in a study of CD8+ T cells in alopecia areata. The sequencing template was cDNA reverse transcribed from extracted RNA. Repertoires were generated with immunoSEQ multiplex PCR, while TCRdb's copy carries only in-frame clones and drops some. The table records about 190,000 clones, 45% to 65% of them present only once. Treatment described: oral pan-JAK inhibitor, 5-10 mg twice daily. Sequenced here: CD4+ T cells sorted from blood, sampled at week 4, from a patient treated with tofacitinib. All receptors derive from a human donor with alopecia areata.

The gene calls are TRBV7-2 and TRBJ2-5; D is unclear. The CDR3 totals 13 residues. The germline gives CDR1 SGHTA, CDR2 FQGNSA. The V and J ends lost 1 base and 1 base respectively, with 4 bases between them. The CDR3 DNA follows: TGTGCCAGCAGCTTAGGGGGCCAAGAGACCCAGTACTTC. Residues: CASSLGGQETQYF.

The chain recombines TRBV25-1 with TRBJ1-4; D unclear. Germline CDR1 is MGHDK and CDR2 is SYGVNS. Trimming cost V 5 bases and J 12 bases, with 13 bases left between them. The CDR3 has 12 amino acids. The CDR3 loop reads CASSRSTGQLFF. Written as DNA, the CDR3 is TGTGCCAGCAGTAGATCCACGGGTCAACTGTTTTTT.

The genes are TRBV29-1 and TRBJ2-7; weak D call: TRBD1 (5 bases). CDR1 and CDR2 (germline): SQVTM, ANQGSEA. V lost 4 bases, J lost 5 bases, and 9 bases lay in between. The CDR3 has 11 residues. DNA for the CDR3: TGCAGCGTTGCAGGGTTGAACGAGCAGTACTTC. It is translated as CSVAGLNEQYF.